The entry that follows covers one T cell receptor (beta chain) sequence. Which antigen it targets is not known. No per-base quality is available; no much larger clone lies one base away. The data belong to a study of T cell changes during pregnancy in multiple sclerosis (dated by TCRdb to the late 2010s). Regarding the study in general: Changes in the T cell repertoire over the course of pregnancy were examined in this study in women with multiple sclerosis.

CDR1 is given as MNHEY and CDR2 as SVGAGI, both from the germline V gene. Trimming accounts for 0 bases at V and 5 bases at J, while the number of junction bases matched to no gene is 7. The CDR3 numbers 16 residues from cysteine through phenylalanine. Only the CDR3 portion is preserved as DNA: 48 bases, with reading frame beginning at the first base. The library was generated by the immunoSEQ multiplex PCR assay. TCRdb obtained this table from immuneACCESS and retained in-frame rearrangements with V and J assigned. These tables miss some clones; where compared with another copy, unresolved V genes account for less than half of the shortfall, and the remainder is unexplained. The table for this sample lists approximately 72,000 clones; 80% to 95% of them were counted only once. The top ten clonotypes cover about 1.5% of the sample.

This sequence uses TRBV6-5 and TRBJ2-5, and 9 bases in between align with TRBD1. This clonotype was sampled from a female donor in good health, enrolled as a control in a pregnancy study. Specimen: peripheral blood, collected in the first trimester of pregnancy. The CDR3 is CASSYSRTGGDETQYF. The bases are TGTGCCAGCAGTTACTCGAGAACAGGGGGCGACGAGACCCAGTACTTC.